These T cell receptor beta chains were read from a single sample in a study of blood T cell repertoires in COVID-19. Data came from immunoSEQ multiplex PCR; TCRdb stores just in-frame clones and leaves some out. The sample includes around 180,000 clones, more than 75% of them seen just once. The sample consisted of peripheral blood. Source of these receptors: a human donor in a cohort sampled during active COVID-19. Both conserved end residues are trimmed from each CDR3. The order of the fields is J gene, V gene, CDR3 protein.

TRBJ2-2 | TRBV7-2 | ASSLFGRGANTGELF
TRBJ1-3 | TRBV30 | AWSGSLTSGNTIY
TRBJ2-5 | TRBV5-4 | ASSLVLGQGSKETQY
TRBJ2-5 | TRBV27 | ASSLMGEPQETQY
TRBJ1-1 | TRBV9 | ASSVDTANTEAF
TRBJ1-2 | TRBV27 | ASSSSPPAGGYT
TRBJ1-2 | TRBV6-5 | ASRRGGFYGYT
TRBJ2-7 | TRBV6-5 | ASSTSGVGDEQY
TRBJ1-5 | TRBV10-3 | AISAQGQPQH
TRBJ2-7 | TRBV5-4 | ASSRDYTSSYEQY
TRBJ1-5 | TRBV2 | ASSQGHNQPQH
TRBJ1-5 | TRBV27 | ASSLAQGGYQPQH
TRBJ2-3 | TRBV11-2 | ASSPRRTSGSTDTQY
TRBJ2-5 | TRBV9 | ASSTRTGEETQY
TRBJ2-1 | TRBV29-1 | SVLGTGRQSSYNEQF